This T cell receptor (beta chain) was sequenced in a study of identical twins. MiXCR, run by TCRdb on the 5' RACE reads, gives a single entry per CDR3 protein. The table includes 460,000 or so distinct CDR3 sequences, 12% to 15% detected once. Study-wide results and caveats: The more abundant beta clonotypes in cord blood had fewer insertions, and memory repertoires did not show this. With beta out-of-frame sequences, excess sharing by twins was weaker.

The CDR3 contains 15 residues. From germline, CDR1 is MNHEY and CDR2 SVGAGI. Deletions cut 2 bases from V and 5 bases from J, with 13 bases between. A remark on this clonotype: Its specificity is not known.

Every one of the donors was a healthy Caucasian. This sample also appeared in a second study, on yellow fever vaccine responses in identical twins.

This clonotype originated in a woman aged 18-29 years in good health. The chain recombines TRBV6-5 with TRBJ2-1, with no clear D. Sample: CD4+ T cells sorted from blood. CDR3 protein: CASSYRVQSDNEQFF. The DNA for the CDR3 is TGTGCCAGCAGTTACAGGGTCCAGTCCGACAATGAGCAGTTCTTC.